This T cell receptor beta chain was sequenced during a study of identifying expanded T cells in peripheral blood. Study-wide points: Differentially abundant clones: 1 to 1.5 between replicates, 15 to 17 at around 2 weeks, more than 18 at four. Across healthy donors, higher total template counts meant significantly greater approximately two-week count variance.

Germline CDR1 is SGHVS and CDR2 is FNYEAQ. The CDR3 length is 15 residues. V was clipped by 5 bases and J by 0 bases, with 11 bases between them. About this clone: What it binds is unknown.

No infections or other immune events were documented during collection. Here immunoSEQ multiplex PCR was the method, and the copy in TCRdb shows in-frame clones only, minus some. The sample includes 65,000 to 95,000 clones, about 83% of them seen just once. Sequenced sample: blood. The rearrangement links TRBV7-6 to TRBJ1-3; D ambiguous. The receptor was isolated from a person aged 18-69 years in good health. CDR3 protein: CASSPGVGSGNTIYF. The CDR3 DNA reads TGTGCCAGCAGCCCGGGTGTGGGCTCTGGAAACACCATATATTTT.